This entry lists 12 T cell receptor beta chains sequenced from one sample in a study of siplizumab effects on memory and regulatory T cells. Generated by immunoSEQ multiplex PCR, the TCRdb table keeps only in-frame clones and is missing some. This sample has some 100,000 clones, with 90% to 95% found just once. The sequencing sample was made of non-Treg CD4+ T cells sorted from blood. The receptors were sampled from a human donor in good health.

The chain is built from TRBV2 and TRBJ2-3, with TRBD1 as a possible D gene (6 bases). The germline gives CDR1 SNHLY, CDR2 FYNNEI. This CDR3 has 15 amino acids. The V end lost 8 bases, the J end lost 5 bases, and 20 bases lay between the germline ends. The CDR3 sequence is CASQGTPDRLDTQYF. For the CDR3, the DNA is TGTGCCAGCCAAGGGACACCGGACCGTTTAGATACGCAGTATTTT.

The gene calls are TRBV5-1 and TRBJ2-4; tentative D call: TRBD2 (5 bases). Trimming left V 0 bases short and J 2 bases short, with 18 bases between. Germline V gene lookup returns CDR1 SGHRS and CDR2 YFSETQ. The CDR3 runs to 18 residues. The CDR3: CASSLGDLIGGSKNIQYF. The CDR3, as DNA: TGCGCCAGCAGCTTGGGTGACCTAATCGGCGGGTCCAAAAACATTCAGTACTTC.

The V and J genes are TRBV7-9 and TRBJ2-1, with 8 bases fitting TRBD2. The CDR3 consists of 17 residues. V lost 5 bases, J lost 4 bases, and 13 bases stayed unmatched. CDR1 SEHNR and CDR2 FQNEAQ come from the germline V gene (reference sequence). This chain's CDR3 is CASSPPLLAGLYNEQFF. The CDR3 nucleotides are TGTGCCAGCAGCCCCCCACTCCTAGCGGGCCTGTACAATGAGCAGTTCTTC. Filled out from reference TRBV7-9 and TRBJ2-1, the complete variable domain reads DTGVSQNPRHKITKRGQNVTFRCDPISEHNRLYWYRQTLGQGPEFLTYFQNEAQLEKSRLLSDRFSAERPKGSFSTLEIQRTEQGDSAMYLCASSPPLLAGLYNEQFFGPGTRLTVL.

The chain is built from TRBV4-1 and TRBJ2-2; weak D call: TRBD2 (6 bases). This CDR3 is 18 amino acids long. Per the germline V gene, CDR1 is MGHRA and CDR2 is YSYEKL. V lost 5 bases and J lost 5, with 24 bases in between. The CDR3 nucleotides are TGCGCCAGCAGCACAGCAGTGACTAGAGGGATCGGAACCGGGGAGCTGTTTTTT. This codes for CASSTAVTRGIGTGELFF.

The chain carries TRBV6-1 and TRBJ2-2; D uncertain. The CDR3 covers 16 residues. Germline-derived CDR1 and CDR2 are MNHNS and SASEGT. Between the trimmed V and J ends, which lost 2 bases and 6 bases, there was a span of 16 bases. The DNA of the CDR3 is TGTGCCAGCAGTGAATACAATCGGCAGTGGCCCGGGGAGCTGTTTTTT. Its translation is CASSEYNRQWPGELFF.

The chain carries TRBV28 and TRBJ1-5, with D tentatively TRBD1 (6 bases). The CDR3 totals 15 residues. Germline values: CDR1 MDHEN, CDR2 SYDVKM. The V end lost 7 bases, the J end lost 1 base, and 14 bases lay between the germline ends. The DNA for the CDR3 is TGTGCCAGCATTCCGGACAGACGAAGCAATCAGCCCCAGCATTTT. This encodes CASIPDRRSNQPQHF.

The rearrangement uses TRBV18 and TRBJ2-2; either TRBD1 or TRBD2 may supply D (5 bases each). Trimming shortened V by 3 bases and J by 0 bases, and 11 bases separated the two germline ends. CDR1 and CDR2 (germline): KGHSH, LQKENI. CDR3 length: 16 residues. In DNA, the CDR3 is TGTGCCAGCTCACCGGGGACGCAGGCGAACACCGGGGAGCTGTTTTTT. The encoded protein is CASSPGTQANTGELFF.

The chain carries TRBV18 and TRBJ2-2; D is possibly TRBD1 (6 bases). CDR3 size: 13 residues. Germline assignment: CDR1 KGHSH and CDR2 LQKENI. Trimming stripped 5 bases from V and 9 bases from J, with 13 bases between. The DNA of the CDR3 is TGTGCCAGCTCAGCTCAGGGGCTCCGGGAGCTGTTTTTT. This codes for CASSAQGLRELFF.

The chain couples TRBV6-5 to TRBJ1-6; possibly TRBD1 for D (5 bases). The CDR3 consists of 13 residues. CDR1 MNHEY and CDR2 SVGAGI come from the germline V gene. The germline V and J ends were trimmed by 6 bases and 8 bases, with 11 bases remaining between them. The CDR3 loop reads CASRVGEDSPLHF. The CDR3 nucleotides read TGTGCCAGCAGGGTAGGGGAGGATTCACCCCTCCACTTT.

The chain links TRBV7-3 to TRBJ2-1, with 8 bases lining up with TRBD2. CDR1 and CDR2 (germline): SGHTA, FQGTGA. V gave up 2 bases and J gave up 0 bases; unmatched junction bases: 15. The CDR3 runs to 20 residues. The CDR3, as DNA: TGTGCCAGCAGCTTAGATAACGCACTAGCGGTTTCAAGCTCCTACAATGAGCAGTTCTTC. This encodes CASSLDNALAVSSSYNEQFF.

The gene calls are TRBV30 and TRBJ1-3, with unresolved D. The V end was cut by 1 base, the J end by 2 bases, with 12 bases between. Germline V gene data show CDR1 as GTSNPN and CDR2 as SVGIG (reference sequence). The CDR3 runs to 15 residues. The CDR3 spells CAWSAQITPGNTIYF. DNA of the CDR3: TGTGCCTGGAGTGCCCAGATAACCCCTGGAAACACCATATATTTT.

This sequence joins TRBV14 and TRBJ2-1; 13 bases line up with TRBD2. The trim removed 6 bases at V and 8 bases at J, leaving 4 bases unmatched. Germline assignment: CDR1 SGHDN and CDR2 FVKESK. The CDR3 runs 14 residues. CDR3 amino acids: CASRGTSGIHEQFF. CDR3 DNA: TGTGCCAGCAGGGGGACTAGCGGGATCCATGAGCAGTTCTTC.